This TCR beta chain appears in the sequencing data of a study of blood T cell repertoires in COVID-19. About the research overall: Spain, Italy and the United States supplied samples that represented acute and convalescent COVID-19. The cDNA or gDNA used as material had been derived from T cells, B-cell-depleted T cells, or PBMCs.

Original analysis: Reference gene primer amplification gave nucleated cell count estimates. Method: immunoSEQ multiplex PCR; TCRdb's copy keeps in-frame clones and lacks some. That table furnishes V, J and clone size, whereas the DNA furnished D and trimming. The sample shows around 100,000 clones, 69% of them seen only once. The CDR3 is 16 residues long. The V gene's germline CDR1 is SGHRS and CDR2 YFSETQ. Trimming cost V 4 bases and J 4 bases, with 18 bases left between them. Sequencing used peripheral blood. The J gene is TRBJ2-1, the V gene TRBV5-1, with D possibly matching TRBD2 (6 bases). The TCR sequence derives from an elderly man with acute or convalescent COVID-19. The CDR3, as DNA: TGCGCCAGCAGCACGGGTGGGTTAGCGGTGTACAATGAGCAGTTCTTC. It encodes CASSTGGLAVYNEQFF.